These 21 T cell receptor beta chains share one sample of origin, sequenced in a study of T cells after yellow fever vaccination. MiXCR was run by TCRdb on the 5' RACE reads, yielding one entry per CDR3 protein. The top ten clones hold roughly 0.5% of a sample with around 300,000 distinct CDR3 sequences, under 15% of them seen once. This specimen was CD4+ T cells sorted from PBMCs, taken 45 days after the yellow fever booster vaccination. The source is a man aged 25-45 years who received the YFV17D yellow fever vaccine.

This clonotype turned up a few times. The chain employs TRBV7-6 and TRBJ1-5; no clear D gene. Trimming took 1 base from V and 6 from J, leaving 10 bases between them. CDR1 and CDR2 (germline): SGHVS, FNYEAQ. The CDR3 consists of 14 residues. The CDR3 sequence: CASSLEPRGQPQHF. CDR3 DNA: TGTGCCAGCAGCTTAGAACCCCGGGGTCAGCCCCAGCATTTT.

This clonotype was counted a few times. V gene TRBV28 combines with J gene TRBJ2-3, with D perhaps TRBD1 or TRBD2 (5 bases each). This CDR3 has 14 amino acids. The V gene lost 4 bases and the J gene lost 4 bases, with 12 bases spanning the gap. Germline assignment: CDR1 MDHEN and CDR2 SYDVKM. Here the CDR3 DNA reads TGTGCCAGCAGTTCCCCTGGGGGTTCAGATACGCAGTATTTT. Translated: CASSSPGGSDTQYF.

The CDR3 DNA reads TGTGCCAGCAGCAAAGGAGGGGAGCGGGAGAAGGACACCGGGGAGCTGTTTTTT. It is translated as CASSKGGEREKDTGELFF. The rearrangement uses TRBV21-1 and TRBJ2-2; TRBD2 is the table's D call and was not checked against the DNA. TRBV21-1 is classified as a pseudogene. This CDR3 contains 18 residues.

This clonotype was detected ten times or more. V is TRBV20-1 and J is TRBJ2-3, with unresolved D. V dropped 0 bases and J dropped 3 bases, with 4 bases sitting between them. This CDR3 has 12 residues. CDR1 and CDR2 from the germline V gene are DFQATT and SNEGSKA (reference sequence). The CDR3 is CSARDNTDTQYF. The DNA for the CDR3 is TGCAGTGCTAGAGATAATACAGATACGCAGTATTTT.

This clonotype showed up just a few times. The chain uses TRBV12-3 or TRBV12-4 and TRBJ2-1; 9 nucleotides align to TRBD2. This CDR3 spans 17 amino acids. V was clipped by 7 bases and J by 2 bases; unmatched bases: 12. CDR3 in DNA: TGTGCCAGCATCGGGGGGAGTAGCGGGAGCCCCTACAATGAGCAGTTCTTC. This codes for CASIGGSSGSPYNEQFF.

Here the CDR3 reads CSVRGQGINSPLHF. The CDR3 nucleotides read TGCAGCGTCCGCGGACAGGGAATTAATTCACCCCTCCACTTT. The chain recombines TRBV29-1 with TRBJ1-6, with 8 bases fitting TRBD1. The CDR3 covers 14 residues. V dropped 6 bases and J dropped 6; count of bases not matched to a gene: 7. From germline, CDR1 is SQVTM and CDR2 ANQGSEA.

This sequence joins TRBV28 and TRBJ1-5, with D hard to call. V was shortened by 4 bases and J by 4 bases, with 11 bases between the two germline ends. There are 14 residues in the CDR3. Germline V CDR1 and CDR2: MDHEN, SYDVKM. The CDR3 bases are TGTGCCAGCAGTTCCCTCGCCCGGAATCAGCCCCAGCATTTT. Its translation is CASSSLARNQPQHF.

A few counts support this clonotype. V usage is TRBV30 and J usage is TRBJ2-2; the D gene is possibly TRBD1 (7 bases). This CDR3 is 15 amino acids long. V lost 4 bases and J 7 bases, leaving 19 bases between the germline ends. Germline CDR1 and CDR2: GTSNPN and SVGIG (reference sequence). As DNA, the CDR3 is TGTGCCTGGACGGGGGACAGCGCCTCAATCGGGGAGCTGTTTTTT. It yields the protein CAWTGDSASIGELFF. The full variable domain, its missing parts supplied by reference TRBV30 and TRBJ2-2, is SQTIHQWPATLVQPVGSPLSLECTVEGTSNPNLYWYRQAAGRGLQLLFYSVGIGQISSEVPQNLSASRPQDRQFILSSKKLLLSDSGFYLCAWTGDSASIGELFFGEGSRLTVL.

The rearrangement uses TRBV7-2 and TRBJ2-1; TRBD2 agrees at 10 bases. The germline gives CDR1 SGHTA, CDR2 FQGNSA. The CDR3 has 16 residues. The V gene end was trimmed by 0 bases and the J gene end by 5 bases; junction bases not matched to a gene: 4. The CDR3 coding sequence is TGTGCCAGCAGCTTAGCCTGGACTAGCGGAAACAATGAGCAGTTCTTC. It specifies CASSLAWTSGNNEQFF.

The chain uses TRBV12-3 or TRBV12-4 and TRBJ1-1; no firm D call. The CDR3 sequence is 15 residues long. The V end lost 8 bases, the J end lost 10 bases, and 26 bases lay between the germline ends. The CDR3 coding sequence is TGTGCCAGCGGCCGGTTAAGCTTACCTCCACTGGGAGCTTTCTTT. Its translation is CASGRLSLPPLGAFF.

The genes are TRBV20-1 and TRBJ2-2; D ambiguous. The CDR3 is 14 residues long. Trimming pared 1 base from V and 6 bases from J, leaving 12 bases between. Germline CDR1 is DFQATT and CDR2 is SNEGSKA (reference sequence). In nucleotides, the CDR3 is TGCAGTGCTAGAGGCGGAGTATCTCCCGGGGAGCTGTTTTTT. As protein: CSARGGVSPGELFF.

This clonotype was picked up a small number of times. The chain combines TRBV29-1 with TRBJ2-7; D could derive from TRBD1 or TRBD2 (6 bases each). CDR3 length: 15 amino acids. The ends were cut back, 7 bases at V and 4 bases at J, with 23 bases in the middle. Germline V gives CDR1 SQVTM, CDR2 ANQGSEA. CDR3 sequence reads: CSAVKPGAGWYEQYF. The CDR3 region has the DNA TGCAGCGCAGTTAAACCGGGGGCAGGGTGGTACGAGCAGTACTTC.

The chain recombines TRBV12-3 or TRBV12-4 with TRBJ2-7; the match to TRBD2 covers 8 bases. The CDR3 is made up of 15 amino acids. V was pared by 5 bases and J by 7 bases, with 13 bases of the junction left unmatched. The CDR3 loop reads CASSPWGLGPLEQYF. The CDR3 DNA reads as TGTGCCAGCAGTCCCTGGGGACTAGGACCGTTGGAGCAGTACTTC.

The chain couples TRBV6-1 to TRBJ1-5; D not resolved. The CDR3 has 13 residues. Germline CDR1 and CDR2: MNHNS and SASEGT. Trimming removed 10 bases from V and 3 bases from J, with 13 bases in between. Here the CDR3 reads CATPGGNNQPQHF. CDR3 coding DNA: TGTGCCACCCCGGGTGGGAACAATCAGCCCCAGCATTTT.

The chain recombines TRBV3-1 with TRBJ2-7, with TRBD2 matching over 7 bases. There are 14 residues in the CDR3. Germline lookup yields CDR1 LGHDT and CDR2 YNNKEL (reference sequence). V gave up 3 bases and J gave up 3 bases; unmatched junction bases: 5. In DNA, the CDR3 is TGTGCCAGCAGCCAGACTGCGGGAGACTACGAGCAGTACTTC. Its translation is CASSQTAGDYEQYF.

This clonotype was counted only a few times. This rearrangement joins TRBV29-1 to TRBJ2-5; D uncertain. CDR1 and CDR2 from the germline V gene are SQVTM and ANQGSEA. The V end lost 6 bases, the J end lost 1 base, and 15 bases lay between the germline ends. The CDR3 is 14 residues long. CDR3 nucleotide sequence: TGCAGCGTCCAAATTCGGGCGCTCCAAGAGACCCAGTACTTC. The encoded protein is CSVQIRALQETQYF.

The chain employs TRBV14 and TRBJ2-2, with a weak D call TRBD2 (6 bases). The germline gives CDR1 SGHDN, CDR2 FVKESK. V was shortened by 4 bases and J by 2 bases, with 17 bases between the two germline ends. The CDR3 contains 17 residues. Here the CDR3 DNA reads TGTGCCAGCAGCCCTTTGGCGGGACTTAAAAACACCGGGGAGCTGTTTTTT. Translating gives CASSPLAGLKNTGELFF.

The V and J genes are TRBV18 and TRBJ2-2; D unresolved. Germline loops: CDR1 KGHSH, CDR2 LQKENI. The ends were cut back, 5 bases at V and 4 bases at J, with 8 bases in the middle. The CDR3 runs 13 residues. Written as DNA, the CDR3 is TGTGCCAGCTCAGCGTCCAGCACCGGGGAGCTGTTTTTT. This encodes CASSASSTGELFF.

There are a few counts of this clonotype. The chain's CDR3 is CATSEAAQETQYF. The CDR3 DNA is TGTGCCACCAGTGAGGCAGCCCAAGAGACCCAGTACTTC. This rearrangement joins TRBV24-1 to TRBJ2-5; D not certain. V lost 4 bases to trimming and J lost 1 base, with 6 bases between them. This CDR3 is 13 amino acids long. From germline, CDR1 is KGHDR and CDR2 SFDVKD.

This clonotype was detected a few times. This rearrangement joins TRBV28 to TRBJ2-1, with D uncertain. Trimming stripped 5 bases from V and 8 bases from J, with 10 bases between. This CDR3 has 12 amino acids. Germline CDR1 reads MDHEN; CDR2 reads SYDVKM. The CDR3 sequence is CASSTPIHEQFF. The CDR3 DNA follows: TGTGCCAGCAGTACGCCCATTCATGAGCAGTTCTTC.

The DNA for the CDR3 is TGCAGTGCTAGAGACCGGACTAGCGGGAGGAGTTGGGGGGAGCTGTTTTTT. It translates to CSARDRTSGRSWGELFF. J is TRBJ2-2 and V is TRBV20-1; 14 positions agree with TRBD2. The CDR3 is made up of 17 amino acids. The germline V gene has CDR1 DFQATT and CDR2 SNEGSKA (reference sequence). J lost 8 bases, V lost 0 bases, and 8 bases had no gene match.